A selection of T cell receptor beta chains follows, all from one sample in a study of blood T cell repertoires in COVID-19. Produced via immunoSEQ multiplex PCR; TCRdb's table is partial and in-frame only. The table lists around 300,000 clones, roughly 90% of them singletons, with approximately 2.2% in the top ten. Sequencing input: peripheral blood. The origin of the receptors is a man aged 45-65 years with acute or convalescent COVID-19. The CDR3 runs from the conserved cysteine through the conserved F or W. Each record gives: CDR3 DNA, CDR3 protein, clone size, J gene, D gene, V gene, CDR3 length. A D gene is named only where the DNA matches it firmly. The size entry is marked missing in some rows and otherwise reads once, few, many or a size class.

TGCGCCAGCAGACTGACTAGCGGGGGGGCCAGTCTCCACGAGCAGTACTTC,CASRLTSGGASLHEQYF,.,TRBJ2-7,TRBD2,TRBV5-1,17
TGTGCCAGCAGCTCGCTCTATCCCGAGAGTACTGAAGCTTTCTTT,CASSSLYPESTEAFF,.,TRBJ1-1,.,TRBV7-6,15
TGTGCCAGCAGCTCCTTAGCGGGGGGGAGCACAGATACGCAGTATTTT,CASSSLAGGSTDTQYF,.,TRBJ2-3,TRBD2,TRBV5-6,16
TGCAGCTTCATTACAGGGGACTATGGCTACACCTTC,CSFITGDYGYTF,.,TRBJ1-2,TRBD1,TRBV29-1,12
TGTGCCAGCAGTGCCGGGGAGGCCTACGAGCAGTACTTC,CASSAGEAYEQYF,once,TRBJ2-7,.,TRBV2,13
TGTGCCTGGAGTGTAAATCCCCGCCAAGAGACCCAGTACTTC,CAWSVNPRQETQYF,.,TRBJ2-5,.,TRBV30,14
TGTGCCAGCAGTTACTCGTGGGGGCTAACCGGGGAGCTGTTTTTT,CASSYSWGLTGELFF,.,TRBJ2-2,.,TRBV6-5,15
TGTGCCAGCAGGGGACAGGGGACCCTCTATGGCTACACCTTC,CASRGQGTLYGYTF,.,TRBJ1-2,TRBD1,TRBV14,14
TGTGCCAGCAGCCATCTTGACAGGGGGCTGTCGGAGACCCAGTACTTC,CASSHLDRGLSETQYF,once,TRBJ2-5,TRBD1,TRBV11-2,16
TGTGCCAGCAGCCCGGGTCCCGCTTGGGCCCAGCATTTT,CASSPGPAWAQHF,.,TRBJ1-5,.,TRBV2,13
TGCGCCAGCAGCAGTGGAGGATCGATCACTAATGAAAAACTGTTTTTT,CASSSGGSITNEKLFF,.,TRBJ1-4,.,TRBV5-1,16
TGTGCCAGCAGCCTAGAGGGAGGGCCCGAAGATCAGCCCCAGCATTTT,CASSLEGGPEDQPQHF,.,TRBJ1-5,.,TRBV2,16
TGTGCCAGCAGCTTAAATAGTGTGGAGGGTTCACCCCTCCACTTT,CASSLNSVEGSPLHF,once,TRBJ1-6,.,TRBV7-3,15
TGCGCCAGCAGCCAAGTGATGGGGAGTGGAACAACAAATCAGCCCCAGCATTTT,CASSQVMGSGTTNQPQHF,.,TRBJ1-5,.,TRBV4-1,18
TGTGCCAGCAGCCCCTCATGGGGGACAGGGGTCACCGGGGAGCTGTTTTTT,CASSPSWGTGVTGELFF,.,TRBJ2-2,TRBD1,TRBV11-3,17
TGTGCCAGCAGCCCTCTCTCGGGATCCCTGAACACTGAAGCTTTCTTT,CASSPLSGSLNTEAFF,.,TRBJ1-1,.,TRBV9,16
TGTGCCAGCAGTGAATCCCACTTAAACTATGGCTACACCTTC,CASSESHLNYGYTF,.,TRBJ1-2,.,TRBV2,14
TGTGCCTGCTCCCGGGACAGAAGGGCCGGGGAGCTGTTTTTT,CACSRDRRAGELFF,.,TRBJ2-2,TRBD1,TRBV7-3,14
TGTGCCACCGGGGGGGCTACTAAAGCTTTCTACGAGCAGTACTTC,CATGGATKAFYEQYF,.,TRBJ2-7,TRBD2,TRBV10-3,15
TGCGCCAGCAGCCTGACAGGGGCTGACTTCCCTCGTTCACCCCTCCACTTT,CASSLTGADFPRSPLHF,.,TRBJ1-6,TRBD1,TRBV5-1,17
TGTGCCAGCAGCTCCTTGGGGGGGACTTACCAAGAGACCCAGTACTTC,CASSSLGGTYQETQYF,.,TRBJ2-5,TRBD2,TRBV5-5,16
TGTGCCAGCAGTGGCGTTGTGTCTACCGGCGGGACTGAAGCTTTCTTT,CASSGVVSTGGTEAFF,.,TRBJ1-1,.,TRBV6-1,16
TGTGCCACCAGCGGGGGGACAGGCCACAGCTCCTATAATTCACCCCTCCACTTT,CATSGGTGHSSYNSPLHF,.,TRBJ1-6,TRBD1,TRBV15,18
TGTGCCAGCAGCTCAGGGGTGGAGACCCAGTACTTC,CASSSGVETQYF,.,TRBJ2-5,.,TRBV11-1,12
TGTGCCAGCAGCTTCGGGGGACAGGCTGGAAACACCATATATTTT,CASSFGGQAGNTIYF,.,TRBJ1-3,TRBD1,TRBV5-4,15
TGTGCCAGCAGTTACTCTTGGACAAGGGCCCGGAAGACCCAGTACTTC,CASSYSWTRARKTQYF,.,TRBJ2-5,.,TRBV6-5,16
TGTGCCAGCTCGAGGTTGGGTGAAAAACTGTTTTTT,CASSRLGEKLFF,.,TRBJ1-4,.,TRBV18,12
TGTGCCAGCATCCCCTCCCCGAGGGACAGGTCGTCCGGGGAGCTGTTTTTT,CASIPSPRDRSSGELFF,.,TRBJ2-2,TRBD1,TRBV2,17
TGTGCCAGCAGTTACTCGGGTCAGGGGATGGGCGGCTACACCTTC,CASSYSGQGMGGYTF,.,TRBJ1-2,.,TRBV6-5,15
TGTGCCAGTATGGGACAGGTGAACACTGAAGCTTTCTTT,CASMGQVNTEAFF,.,TRBJ1-1,TRBD1,TRBV19,13
TGTGCCAGCAGCCAGACAGGGGGCGCGGGTGAAAAACTGTTTTTT,CASSQTGGAGEKLFF,.,TRBJ1-4,TRBD1,TRBV27,15
TGTGCCAGCAGCGGACAGGGGGCGGGTAATGAAAAACTGTTTTTT,CASSGQGAGNEKLFF,.,TRBJ1-4,TRBD1,TRBV7-9,15
TGTGCCAGCAGCCCCATGGGGGGGAGCTCCTACAATGAGCAGTTCTTC,CASSPMGGSSYNEQFF,.,TRBJ2-1,TRBD2,TRBV11-3,16